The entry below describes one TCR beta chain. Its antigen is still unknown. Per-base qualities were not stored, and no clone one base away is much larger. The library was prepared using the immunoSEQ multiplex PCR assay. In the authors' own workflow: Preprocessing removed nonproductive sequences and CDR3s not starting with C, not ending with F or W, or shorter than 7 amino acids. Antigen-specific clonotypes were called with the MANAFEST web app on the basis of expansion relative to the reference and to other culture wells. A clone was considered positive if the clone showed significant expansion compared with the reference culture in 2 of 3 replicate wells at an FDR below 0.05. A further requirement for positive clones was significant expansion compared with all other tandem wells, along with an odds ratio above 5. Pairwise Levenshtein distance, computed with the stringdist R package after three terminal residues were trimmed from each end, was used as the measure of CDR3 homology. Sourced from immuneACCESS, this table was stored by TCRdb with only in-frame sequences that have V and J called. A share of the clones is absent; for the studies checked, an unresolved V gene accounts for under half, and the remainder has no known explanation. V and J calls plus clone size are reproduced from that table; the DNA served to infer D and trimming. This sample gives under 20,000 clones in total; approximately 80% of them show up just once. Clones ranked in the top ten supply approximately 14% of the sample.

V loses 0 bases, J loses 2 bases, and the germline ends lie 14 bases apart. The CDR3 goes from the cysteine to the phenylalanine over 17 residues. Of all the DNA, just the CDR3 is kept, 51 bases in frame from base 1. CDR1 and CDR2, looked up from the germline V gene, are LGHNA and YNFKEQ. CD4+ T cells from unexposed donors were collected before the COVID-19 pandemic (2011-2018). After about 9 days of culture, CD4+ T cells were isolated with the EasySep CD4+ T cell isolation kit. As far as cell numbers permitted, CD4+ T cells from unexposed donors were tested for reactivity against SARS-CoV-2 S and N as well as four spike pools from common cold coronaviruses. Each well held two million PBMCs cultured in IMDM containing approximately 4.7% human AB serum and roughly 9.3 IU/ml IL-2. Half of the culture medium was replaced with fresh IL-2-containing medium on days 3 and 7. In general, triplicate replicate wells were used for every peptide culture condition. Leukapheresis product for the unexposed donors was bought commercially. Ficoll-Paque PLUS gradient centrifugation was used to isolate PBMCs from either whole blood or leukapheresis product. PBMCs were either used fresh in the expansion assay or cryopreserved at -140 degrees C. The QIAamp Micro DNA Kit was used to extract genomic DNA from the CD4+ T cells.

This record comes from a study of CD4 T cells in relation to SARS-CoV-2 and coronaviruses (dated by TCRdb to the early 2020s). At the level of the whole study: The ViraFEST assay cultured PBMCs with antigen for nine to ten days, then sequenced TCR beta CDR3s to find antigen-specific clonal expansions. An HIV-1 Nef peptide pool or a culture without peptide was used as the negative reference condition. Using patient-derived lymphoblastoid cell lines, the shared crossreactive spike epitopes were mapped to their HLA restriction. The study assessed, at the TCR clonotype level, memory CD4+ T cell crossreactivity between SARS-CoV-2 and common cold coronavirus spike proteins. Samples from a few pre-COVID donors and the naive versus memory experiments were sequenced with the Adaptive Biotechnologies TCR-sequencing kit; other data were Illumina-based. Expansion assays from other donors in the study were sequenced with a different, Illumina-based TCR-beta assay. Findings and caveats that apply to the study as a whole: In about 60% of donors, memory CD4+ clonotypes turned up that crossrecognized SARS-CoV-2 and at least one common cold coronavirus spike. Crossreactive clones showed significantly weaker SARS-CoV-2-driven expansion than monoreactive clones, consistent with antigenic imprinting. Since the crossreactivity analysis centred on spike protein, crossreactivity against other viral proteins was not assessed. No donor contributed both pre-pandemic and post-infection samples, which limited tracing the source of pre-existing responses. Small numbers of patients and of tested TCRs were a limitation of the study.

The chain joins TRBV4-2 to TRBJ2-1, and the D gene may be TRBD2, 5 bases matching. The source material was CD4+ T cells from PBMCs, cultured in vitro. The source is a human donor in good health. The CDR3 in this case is CASSQDRVGAAYNEQFF. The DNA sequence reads TGTGCCAGCAGCCAAGATCGGGTGGGAGCAGCCTACAATGAGCAGTTCTTC.